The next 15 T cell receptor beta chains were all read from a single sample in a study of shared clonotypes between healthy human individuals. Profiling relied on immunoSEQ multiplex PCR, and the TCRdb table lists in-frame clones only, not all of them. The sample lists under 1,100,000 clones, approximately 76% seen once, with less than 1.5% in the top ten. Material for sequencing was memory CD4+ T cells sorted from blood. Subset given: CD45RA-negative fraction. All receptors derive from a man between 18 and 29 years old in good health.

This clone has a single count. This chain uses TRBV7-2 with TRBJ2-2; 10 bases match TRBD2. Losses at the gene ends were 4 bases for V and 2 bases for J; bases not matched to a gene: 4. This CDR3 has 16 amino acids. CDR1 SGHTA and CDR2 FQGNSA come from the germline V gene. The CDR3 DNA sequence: TGTGCCAGCAGCTCCCGGACTAGCGGTAACACCGGGGAGCTGTTTTTT. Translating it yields CASSSRTSGNTGELFF.

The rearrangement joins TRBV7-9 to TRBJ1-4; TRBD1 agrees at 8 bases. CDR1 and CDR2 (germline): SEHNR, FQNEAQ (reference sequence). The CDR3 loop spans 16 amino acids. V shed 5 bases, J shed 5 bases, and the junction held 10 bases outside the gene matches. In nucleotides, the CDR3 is TGTGCCAGCAGCATTACCAGGGGGCAAGTGAATGAAAAACTGTTTTTT. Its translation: CASSITRGQVNEKLFF.

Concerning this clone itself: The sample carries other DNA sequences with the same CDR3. Here the CDR3 DNA reads TGTGCCAGCTCACCAAGAGGGGAGACCCAGTACTTC. Translating gives CASSPRGETQYF. V and J are TRBV18 and TRBJ2-5; weak D call: TRBD2 (5 bases). The CDR3 is 12 amino acids. V was shortened by 2 bases and J by 5 bases, with 6 bases between the two germline ends. The germline gives CDR1 KGHSH, CDR2 LQKENI.

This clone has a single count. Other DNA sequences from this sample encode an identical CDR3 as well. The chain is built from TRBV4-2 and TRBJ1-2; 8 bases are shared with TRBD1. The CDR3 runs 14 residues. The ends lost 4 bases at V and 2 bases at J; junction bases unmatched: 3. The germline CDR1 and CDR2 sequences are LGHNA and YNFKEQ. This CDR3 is CASSPGQANYGYTF. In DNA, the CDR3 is TGTGCCAGCAGCCCGGGACAGGCAAACTATGGCTACACCTTC.

CDR3 DNA sequence: TGTGCCAGCAGTAGGAGACTAGCGGGGTACTACAATGAGCAGTTCTTC. Its protein product is CASSRRLAGYYNEQFF. V and J are TRBV6-6 and TRBJ2-1, with TRBD2 matching over 11 bases. This CDR3 region has 16 residues. The germline CDR1 and CDR2 sequences are MNHNY and SVGAGI (reference sequence). Trimming at V came to 5 bases and at J to 3 bases, leaving 6 bases not matched to a gene.

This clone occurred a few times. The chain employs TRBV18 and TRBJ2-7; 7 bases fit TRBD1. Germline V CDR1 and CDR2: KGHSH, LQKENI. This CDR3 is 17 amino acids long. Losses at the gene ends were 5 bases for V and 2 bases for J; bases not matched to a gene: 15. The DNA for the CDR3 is TGTGCCAGCTCAAGGAGTTGGCCGGGACAGCAAGCCTACGAGCAGTACTTC. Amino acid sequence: CASSRSWPGQQAYEQYF.

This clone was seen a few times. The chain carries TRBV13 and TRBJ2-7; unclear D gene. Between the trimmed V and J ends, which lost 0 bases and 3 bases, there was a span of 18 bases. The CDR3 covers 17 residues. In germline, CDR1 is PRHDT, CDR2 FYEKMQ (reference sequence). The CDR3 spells CASSLGSRPASNYEQYF. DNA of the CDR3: TGTGCCAGCAGCTTAGGCTCGCGACCGGCCTCCAACTACGAGCAGTACTTC. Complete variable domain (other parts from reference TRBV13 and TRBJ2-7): AAGVIQSPRHLIKEKRETATLKCYPIPRHDTVYWYQQGPGQDPQFLISFYEKMQSDKGSIPDRFSAQQFSDYHSELNMSSLELGDSALYFCASSLGSRPASNYEQYFGPGTRLTVT.

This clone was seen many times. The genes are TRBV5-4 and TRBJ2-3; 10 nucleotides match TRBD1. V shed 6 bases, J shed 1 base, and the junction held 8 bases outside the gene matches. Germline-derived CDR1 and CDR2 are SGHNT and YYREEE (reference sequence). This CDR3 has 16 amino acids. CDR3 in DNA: TGTGCCAGCATCTTAGGGGGGACAGGGGGCACAGATACGCAGTATTTT. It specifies CASILGGTGGTDTQYF.

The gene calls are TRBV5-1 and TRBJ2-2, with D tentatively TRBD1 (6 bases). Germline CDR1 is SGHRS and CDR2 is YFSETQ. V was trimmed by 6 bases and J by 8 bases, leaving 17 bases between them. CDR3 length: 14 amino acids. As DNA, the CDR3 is TGCGCCAGCACCCGGGTACAGGGCACTGGGGAGCTGTTTTTT. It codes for CASTRVQGTGELFF.

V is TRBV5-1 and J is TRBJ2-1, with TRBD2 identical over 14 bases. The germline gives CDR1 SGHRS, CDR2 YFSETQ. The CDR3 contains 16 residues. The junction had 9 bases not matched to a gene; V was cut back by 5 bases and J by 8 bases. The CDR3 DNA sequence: TGCGCCAGCAGGACCAGACTAGCGGGGGGGCTCGATGAGCAGTTCTTC. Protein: CASRTRLAGGLDEQFF.

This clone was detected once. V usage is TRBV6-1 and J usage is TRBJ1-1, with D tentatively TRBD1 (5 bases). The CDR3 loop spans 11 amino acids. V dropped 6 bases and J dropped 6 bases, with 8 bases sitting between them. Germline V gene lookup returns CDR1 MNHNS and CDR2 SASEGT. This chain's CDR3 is CASRRGAEAFF. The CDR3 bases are TGTGCCAGCAGACGGGGGGCTGAAGCTTTCTTT.

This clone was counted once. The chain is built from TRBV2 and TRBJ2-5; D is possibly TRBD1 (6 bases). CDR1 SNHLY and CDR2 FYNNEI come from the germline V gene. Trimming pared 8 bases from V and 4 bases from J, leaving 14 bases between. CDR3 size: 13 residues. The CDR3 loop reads CASSSSRGETQYF. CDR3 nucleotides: TGTGCCAGCTCGTCCAGCAGGGGAGAGACCCAGTACTTC.

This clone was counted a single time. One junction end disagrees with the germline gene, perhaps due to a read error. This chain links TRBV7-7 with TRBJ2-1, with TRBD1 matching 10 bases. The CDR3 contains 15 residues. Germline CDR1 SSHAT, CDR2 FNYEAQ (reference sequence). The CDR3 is CASSPGGQGLNEQFF. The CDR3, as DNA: TGTGCTAGCAGCCCTGGGGGACAGGGGTTAAATGAGCAGTTCTTC. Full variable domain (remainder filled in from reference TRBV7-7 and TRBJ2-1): GAGVSQSPRYKVTKRGQDVTLRCDPISSHATLYWYQQALGQGPEFLTYFNYEAQPDKSGLPSDRFSAERPEGSISTLTIQRTEQRDSAMYRCASSPGGQGLNEQFFGPGTRLTVL.

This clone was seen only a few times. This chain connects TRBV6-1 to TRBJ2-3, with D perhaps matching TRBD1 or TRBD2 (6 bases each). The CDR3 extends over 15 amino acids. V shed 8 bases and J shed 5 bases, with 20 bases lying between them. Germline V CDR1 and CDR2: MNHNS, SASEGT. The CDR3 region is CASYPLGGLRDTQYF. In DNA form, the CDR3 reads TGTGCCAGCTACCCACTGGGGGGCCTTAGAGATACGCAGTATTTT.

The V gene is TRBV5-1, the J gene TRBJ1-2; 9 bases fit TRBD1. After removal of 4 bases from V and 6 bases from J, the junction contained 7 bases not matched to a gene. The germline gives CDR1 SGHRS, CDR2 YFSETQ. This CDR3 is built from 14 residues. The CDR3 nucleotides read TGCGCCAGCAGCATCCCGGGACAGGGTAATGGCTACACCTTC. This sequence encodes CASSIPGQGNGYTF.